Listed here is a single T cell receptor beta chain. Its matching antigen is unknown. The sample is drawn from a study of response to subunit inactivated influenza vaccine. Study-level results: Researchers suggested that each seasonal influenza vaccination recruits few new T cells.

TCRdb used MiXCR to reprocess the RT-PCR reads, holding one entry per CDR3 protein. This sample has approximately 490,000 distinct CDR3 sequences; roughly 7.9% occur once, and the top ten carry 13%. Germline V gives CDR1 SGHVS, CDR2 FNYEAQ. The CDR3 contains 16 residues. The V and J ends lost 4 bases and 4 bases, in that order; junction bases with no gene match: 9. This chain joins TRBV7-6 and TRBJ2-2; the match to TRBD1 covers 7 bases. Sequencing was performed on PBMCs from blood, taken less than 25 months after vaccination. This receptor was taken from a man between 50 and 69 years old who received an inactivated influenza vaccine. CDR3 in amino acids: CASSYRQGRGTGELFF. In DNA form, the CDR3 reads TGTGCCAGCAGCTACCGACAGGGAAGGGGCACCGGGGAGCTGTTTTTT.